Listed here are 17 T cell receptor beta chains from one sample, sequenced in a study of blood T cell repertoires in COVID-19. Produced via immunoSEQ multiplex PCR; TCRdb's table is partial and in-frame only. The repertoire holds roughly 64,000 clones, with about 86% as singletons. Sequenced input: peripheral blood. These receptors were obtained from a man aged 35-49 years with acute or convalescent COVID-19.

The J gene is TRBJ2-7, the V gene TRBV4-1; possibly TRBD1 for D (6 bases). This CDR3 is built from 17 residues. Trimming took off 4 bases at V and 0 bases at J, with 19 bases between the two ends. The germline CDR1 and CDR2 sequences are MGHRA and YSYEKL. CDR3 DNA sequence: TGCGCCAGCAGCCCCCTCGGTGGAGGACAGTCCTCCTACGAGCAGTACTTC. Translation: CASSPLGGGQSSYEQYF.

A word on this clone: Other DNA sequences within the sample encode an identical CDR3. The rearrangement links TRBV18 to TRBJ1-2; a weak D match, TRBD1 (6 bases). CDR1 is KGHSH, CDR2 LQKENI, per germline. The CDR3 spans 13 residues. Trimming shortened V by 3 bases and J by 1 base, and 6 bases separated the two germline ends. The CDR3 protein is CASSPDSNYGYTF. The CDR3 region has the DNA TGTGCCAGCTCACCGGACAGTAACTATGGCTACACCTTC.

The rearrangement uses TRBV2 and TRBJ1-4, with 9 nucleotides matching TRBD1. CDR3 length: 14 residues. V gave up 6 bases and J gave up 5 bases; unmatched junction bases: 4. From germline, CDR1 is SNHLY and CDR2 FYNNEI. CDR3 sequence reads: CASRGDRGNEKLFF. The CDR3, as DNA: TGTGCCAGCAGGGGAGACAGGGGGAATGAAAAACTGTTTTTT.

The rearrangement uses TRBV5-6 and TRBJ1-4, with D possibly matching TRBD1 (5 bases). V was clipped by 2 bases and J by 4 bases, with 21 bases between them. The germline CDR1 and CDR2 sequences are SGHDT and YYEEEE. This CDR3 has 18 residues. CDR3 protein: CASSFSWGPGGLNEKLFF. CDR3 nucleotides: TGTGCCAGCAGCTTTTCCTGGGGCCCGGGGGGACTTAATGAAAAACTGTTTTTT. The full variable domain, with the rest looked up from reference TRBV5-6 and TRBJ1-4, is DAGVTQSPTHLIKTRGQQVTLRCSPKSGHDTVSWYQQALGQGPQFIFQYYEEEERQRGNFPDRFSGHQFPNYSSELNVNALLLGDSALYLCASSFSWGPGGLNEKLFFGSGTQLSVL.

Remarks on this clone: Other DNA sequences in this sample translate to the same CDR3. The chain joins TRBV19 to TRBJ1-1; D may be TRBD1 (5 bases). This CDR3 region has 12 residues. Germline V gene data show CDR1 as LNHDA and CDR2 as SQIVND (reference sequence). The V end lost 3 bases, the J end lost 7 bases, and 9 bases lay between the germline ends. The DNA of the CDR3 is TGTGCCAGTAGTATTAGGGGTGGTGAAGCTTTCTTT. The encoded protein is CASSIRGGEAFF. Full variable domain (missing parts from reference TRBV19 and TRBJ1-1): DGGITQSPKYLFRKEGQNVTLSCEQNLNHDAMYWYRQDPGQGLRLIYYSQIVNDFQKGDIAEGYSVSREKKESFPLTVTSAQKNPTAFYLCASSIRGGEAFFGQGTRLTVV.

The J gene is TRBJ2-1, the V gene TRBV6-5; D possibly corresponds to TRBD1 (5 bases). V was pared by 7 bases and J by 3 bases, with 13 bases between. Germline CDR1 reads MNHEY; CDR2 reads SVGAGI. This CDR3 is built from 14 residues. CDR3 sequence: CASTQGAYYNEQFF. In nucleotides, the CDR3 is TGTGCCAGCACACAAGGGGCCTACTACAATGAGCAGTTCTTC.

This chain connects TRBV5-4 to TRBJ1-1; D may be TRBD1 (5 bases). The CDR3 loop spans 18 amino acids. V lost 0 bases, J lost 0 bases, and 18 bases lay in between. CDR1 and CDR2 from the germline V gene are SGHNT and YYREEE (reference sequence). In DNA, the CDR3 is TGTGCCAGCAGCTTGGACTTTTGGCGGGGACCTTTGAACACTGAAGCTTTCTTT. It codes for CASSLDFWRGPLNTEAFF.

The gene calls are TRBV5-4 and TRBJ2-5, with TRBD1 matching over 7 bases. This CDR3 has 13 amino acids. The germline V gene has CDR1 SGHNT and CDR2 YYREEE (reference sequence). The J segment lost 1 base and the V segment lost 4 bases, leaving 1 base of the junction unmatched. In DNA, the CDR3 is TGTGCCAGCAGCCGGGACAGCCAAGAGACCCAGTACTTC. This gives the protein CASSRDSQETQYF.

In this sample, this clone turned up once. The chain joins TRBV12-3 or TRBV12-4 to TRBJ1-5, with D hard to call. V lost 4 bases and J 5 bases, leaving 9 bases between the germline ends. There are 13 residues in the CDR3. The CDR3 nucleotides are TGTGCCAGCAGTTCGCGCGGGGATCAGCCCCAGCATTTT. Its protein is CASSSRGDQPQHF.

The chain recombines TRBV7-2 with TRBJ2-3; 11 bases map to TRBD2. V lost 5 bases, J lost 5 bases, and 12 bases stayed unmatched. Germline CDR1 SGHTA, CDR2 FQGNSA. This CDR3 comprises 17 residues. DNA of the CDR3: TGTGCCAGCAGCACCGCCCTAGCGGGGGGCGGTCGAGATACGCAGTATTTT. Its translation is CASSTALAGGGRDTQYF.

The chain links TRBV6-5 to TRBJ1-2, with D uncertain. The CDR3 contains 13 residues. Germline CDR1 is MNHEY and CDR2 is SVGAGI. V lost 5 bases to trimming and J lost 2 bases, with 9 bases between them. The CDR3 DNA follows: TGTGCCAGCAGTCCGGGAGCAAACTATGGCTACACCTTC. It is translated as CASSPGANYGYTF.

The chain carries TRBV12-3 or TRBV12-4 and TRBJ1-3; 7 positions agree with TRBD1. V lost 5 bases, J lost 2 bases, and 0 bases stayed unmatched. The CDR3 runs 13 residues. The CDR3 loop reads CASSGTAGNTIYF. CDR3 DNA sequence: TGTGCCAGCAGTGGGACAGCTGGAAACACCATATATTTT.

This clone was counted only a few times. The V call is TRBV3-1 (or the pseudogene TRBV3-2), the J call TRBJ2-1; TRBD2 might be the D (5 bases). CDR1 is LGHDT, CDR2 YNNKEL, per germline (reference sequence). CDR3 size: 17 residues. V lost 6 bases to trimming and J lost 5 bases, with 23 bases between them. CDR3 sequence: CASSRPRTAASDNEQFF. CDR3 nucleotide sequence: TGTGCCAGCAGTCGCCCTAGGACTGCAGCCAGCGACAATGAGCAGTTCTTC.

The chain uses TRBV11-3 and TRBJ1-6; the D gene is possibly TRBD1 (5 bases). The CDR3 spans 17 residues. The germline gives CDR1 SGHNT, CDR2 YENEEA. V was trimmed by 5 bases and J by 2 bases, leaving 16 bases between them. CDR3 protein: CASSLSGGSAYNSPLHF. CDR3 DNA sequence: TGTGCCAGCAGCCTAAGCGGGGGGAGCGCCTATAATTCACCCCTCCACTTT.

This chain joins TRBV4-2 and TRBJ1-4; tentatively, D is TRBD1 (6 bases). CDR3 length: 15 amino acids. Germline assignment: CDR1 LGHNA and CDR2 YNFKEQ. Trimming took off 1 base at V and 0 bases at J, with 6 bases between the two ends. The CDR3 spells CASSQGTATNEKLFF. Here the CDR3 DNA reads TGTGCCAGCAGCCAAGGGACAGCAACTAATGAAAAACTGTTTTTT.

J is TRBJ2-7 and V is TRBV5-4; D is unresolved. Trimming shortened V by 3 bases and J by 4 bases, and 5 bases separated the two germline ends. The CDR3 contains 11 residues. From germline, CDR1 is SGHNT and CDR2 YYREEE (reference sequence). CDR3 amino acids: CASSSGYEQYF. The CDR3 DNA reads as TGTGCCAGCAGCTCCGGGTACGAGCAGTACTTC. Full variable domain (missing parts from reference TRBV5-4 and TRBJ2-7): ETGVTQSPTHLIKTRGQQVTLRCSSQSGHNTVSWYQQALGQGPQFIFQYYREEENGRGNFPPRFSGLQFPNYSSELNVNALELDDSALYLCASSSGYEQYFGPGTRLTVT.

For the CDR3, the DNA is TGTGCCACCAGTGAGATAGGAGCTCGGTACACCTTC. Translated, it gives CATSEIGARYTF. The chain recombines TRBV24-1 with TRBJ1-2; D not certain. CDR1 is KGHDR, CDR2 SFDVKD, per germline. Deletions cut 4 bases from V and 11 bases from J, with 13 bases between. The CDR3 contains 12 residues.